These T cell receptor beta chains were read from a single sample in a study of shared clonotypes between healthy human individuals. Some clones are missing from TCRdb's copy, which holds only in-frame ones; the method was immunoSEQ multiplex PCR. Here the sample spans more than 400,000 clones, 90% to 97% being singletons. The specimen sequenced was naive CD4+ T cells sorted from blood. These receptors originate from a woman between 25 and 40 years old in good health. Both conserved end residues are part of each CDR3. D genes are given only for firm matches. Size is omitted from some rows. Given values are once, few, many or a class for expanded clones.

cdr3_aa cdr3_nt clone_size j_call d_call v_call
CASSSRGAEAFF TGTGCCAGCAGTTCTAGGGGAGCTGAAGCTTTCTTT NA TRBJ1-1 NA TRBV27
CASSLVGRGIVEQYF TGTGCCAGCAGCTTAGTTGGCAGGGGAATTGTCGAGCAGTACTTC NA TRBJ2-7 NA TRBV11-2
CASSLPTSRGLKETQYF TGTGCCAGCAGCTTACCCACTAGCAGGGGACTCAAAGAGACCCAGTACTTC NA TRBJ2-5 NA TRBV5-6
CASSQAKREFGELFF TGTGCCAGCAGCCAAGCTAAGCGGGAGTTCGGGGAGCTGTTTTTT NA TRBJ2-2 TRBD2 TRBV4-2
CASSEGTIYEQYF TGTGCCAGCAGTGAGGGGACGATCTACGAGCAGTACTTC NA TRBJ2-7 NA TRBV25-1
CASRSGTLHTGELFF TGTGCCAGCAGGTCCGGGACCCTCCACACCGGGGAGCTGTTTTTT NA TRBJ2-2 NA TRBV5-4
CASSPGTSGYNEQFF TGTGCCAGCAGCCCCGGGACTAGCGGGTACAATGAGCAGTTCTTC once TRBJ2-1 TRBD2 TRBV11-3
CAWSVRHGTSGEQYF TGTGCCTGGAGTGTACGTCACGGGACCTCCGGCGAGCAGTACTTC NA TRBJ2-7 NA TRBV30
CASSVKDLGAQYF TGTGCCAGCAGCGTTAAGGACCTAGGGGCCCAGTACTTC NA TRBJ2-5 NA TRBV9
CASSGGGGNIQYF TGTGCCAGCAGCGGAGGGGGGGGAAACATTCAGTACTTC NA TRBJ2-4 NA TRBV11-3
CSVESGRPTDTQYF TGCAGCGTTGAAAGCGGGAGACCCACAGATACGCAGTATTTT NA TRBJ2-3 TRBD2 TRBV29-1
CASSLYRGRPYGYTF TGTGCCAGCAGCTTGTATAGGGGGCGCCCCTATGGCTACACCTTC NA TRBJ1-2 TRBD1 TRBV5-8
CASSLLGKGNQPQHF TGTGCCAGCAGCTTATTGGGGAAGGGCAATCAGCCCCAGCATTTT NA TRBJ1-5 NA TRBV11-2
CASSFLTRSGTDTQYF TGTGCCAGCAGCTTTCTTACCAGGTCCGGGACAGATACGCAGTATTTT once TRBJ2-3 NA TRBV5-6
CASSPLLAGTYEQYF TGCGCCAGCAGCCCACTACTAGCGGGAACATACGAGCAGTACTTC NA TRBJ2-7 TRBD2 TRBV5-1
CASSPVETQYF TGTGCCAGCAGCCCGGTGGAGACCCAGTACTTC NA TRBJ2-5 NA TRBV11-2
CASSGTVNNEQFF TGTGCCAGTAGTGGGACAGTGAACAATGAGCAGTTCTTC NA TRBJ2-1 TRBD1 TRBV19
CASSSGTSGTKQYF TGTGCCAGCAGCTCCGGGACTAGCGGGACTAAGCAGTACTTC NA TRBJ2-5 TRBD2 TRBV14